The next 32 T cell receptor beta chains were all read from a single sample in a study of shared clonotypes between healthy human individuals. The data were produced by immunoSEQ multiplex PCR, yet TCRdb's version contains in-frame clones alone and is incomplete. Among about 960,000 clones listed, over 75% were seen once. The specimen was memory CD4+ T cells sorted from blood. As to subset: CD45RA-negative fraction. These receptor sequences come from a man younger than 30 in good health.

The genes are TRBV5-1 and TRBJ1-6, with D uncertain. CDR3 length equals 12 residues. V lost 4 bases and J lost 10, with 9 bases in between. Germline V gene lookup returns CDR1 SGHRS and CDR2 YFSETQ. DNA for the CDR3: TGCGCCAGCAGCCCCTCCGGATCACCCCTCCACTTT. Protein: CASSPSGSPLHF.

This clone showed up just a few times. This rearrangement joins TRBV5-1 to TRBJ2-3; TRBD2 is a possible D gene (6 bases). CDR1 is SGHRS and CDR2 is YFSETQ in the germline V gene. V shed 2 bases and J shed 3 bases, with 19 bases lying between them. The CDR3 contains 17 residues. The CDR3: CASSLNPPGAGTDTQYF. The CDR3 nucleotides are TGCGCCAGCAGCTTAAACCCCCCAGGCGCGGGGACAGATACGCAGTATTTT.

The CDR3 spells CASSAGGRLNTEAFF. In DNA, the CDR3 is TGTGCCAGCAGTGCAGGGGGACGTTTGAACACTGAAGCTTTCTTT. This rearrangement joins TRBV28 to TRBJ1-1; 7 bases align to TRBD1. This CDR3 comprises 15 residues. CDR1 MDHEN and CDR2 SYDVKM come from the germline V gene. The J segment lost 0 bases and the V segment lost 5 bases, leaving 6 bases of the junction unmatched.

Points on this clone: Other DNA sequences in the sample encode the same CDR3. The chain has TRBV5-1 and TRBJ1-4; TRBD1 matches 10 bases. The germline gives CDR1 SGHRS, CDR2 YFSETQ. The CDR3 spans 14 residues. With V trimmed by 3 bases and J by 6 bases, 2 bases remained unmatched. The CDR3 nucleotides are TGCGCCAGCAGCTCGACAGGGGGCGATGAAAAACTGTTTTTT. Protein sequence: CASSSTGGDEKLFF.

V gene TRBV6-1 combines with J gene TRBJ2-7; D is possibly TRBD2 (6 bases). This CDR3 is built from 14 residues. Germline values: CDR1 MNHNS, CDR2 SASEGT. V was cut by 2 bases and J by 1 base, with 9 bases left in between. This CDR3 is CASSENSGSYEQYF. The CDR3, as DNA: TGTGCCAGCAGTGAAAATAGCGGTTCCTACGAGCAGTACTTC.

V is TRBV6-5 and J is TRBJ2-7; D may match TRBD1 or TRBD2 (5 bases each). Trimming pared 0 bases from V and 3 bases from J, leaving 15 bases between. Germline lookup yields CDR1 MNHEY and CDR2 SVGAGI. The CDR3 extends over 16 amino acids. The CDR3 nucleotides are TGTGCCAGCAGTTACTCCCCGGCAGGGAGTAACTACGAGCAGTACTTC. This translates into CASSYSPAGSNYEQYF.

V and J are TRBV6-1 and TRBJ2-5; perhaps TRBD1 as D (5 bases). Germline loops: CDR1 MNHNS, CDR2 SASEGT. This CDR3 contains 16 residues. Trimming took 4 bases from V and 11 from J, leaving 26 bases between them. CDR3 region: CASSAYTGERPSGQYF. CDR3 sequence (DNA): TGTGCCAGCAGTGCGTACACAGGAGAGAGACCCAGTGGACAGTACTTC.

CDR3 in DNA: TGTGCTAGTTCTGAGGGGGTAGGTGGAAACACCATATATTTT. Translation gives CASSEGVGGNTIYF. The rearrangement uses TRBV12-5 and TRBJ1-3, with D perhaps TRBD1 (6 bases). This CDR3 region has 14 residues. Trimming took off 8 bases at V and 3 bases at J, with 14 bases between the two ends. The V gene's germline CDR1 is LGHNT and CDR2 FRNRAP.

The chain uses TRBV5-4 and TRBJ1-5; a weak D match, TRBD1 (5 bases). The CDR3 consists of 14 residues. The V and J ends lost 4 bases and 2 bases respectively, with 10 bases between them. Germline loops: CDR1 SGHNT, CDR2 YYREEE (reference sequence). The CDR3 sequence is CASSIQGGNQPQHF. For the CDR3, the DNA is TGTGCCAGCAGCATTCAGGGAGGCAATCAGCCCCAGCATTTT. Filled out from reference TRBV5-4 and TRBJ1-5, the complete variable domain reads ETGVTQSPTHLIKTRGQQVTLRCSSQSGHNTVSWYQQALGQGPQFIFQYYREEENGRGNFPPRFSGLQFPNYSSELNVNALELDDSALYLCASSIQGGNQPQHFGDGTRLSIL.

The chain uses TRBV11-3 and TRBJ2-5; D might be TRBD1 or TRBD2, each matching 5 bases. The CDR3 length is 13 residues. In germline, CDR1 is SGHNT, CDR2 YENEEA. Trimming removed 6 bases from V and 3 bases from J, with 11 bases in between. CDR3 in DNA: TGTGCCAGCAGTCCCGGGACGGAAGAGACCCAGTACTTC. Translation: CASSPGTEETQYF.

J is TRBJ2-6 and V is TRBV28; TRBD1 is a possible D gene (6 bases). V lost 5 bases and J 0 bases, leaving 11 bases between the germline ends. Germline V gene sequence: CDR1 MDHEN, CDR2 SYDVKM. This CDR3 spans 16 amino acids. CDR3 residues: CASSTGISSGANVLTF. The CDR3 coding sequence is TGTGCCAGCAGTACAGGGATTAGCTCTGGGGCCAACGTCCTGACTTTC.

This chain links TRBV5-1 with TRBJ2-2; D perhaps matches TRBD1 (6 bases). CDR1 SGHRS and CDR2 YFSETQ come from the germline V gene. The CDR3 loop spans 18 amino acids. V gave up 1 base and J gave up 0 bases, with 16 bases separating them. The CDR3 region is CASSLNPLTGPNTGELFF. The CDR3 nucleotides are TGCGCCAGCAGCTTGAATCCTTTGACAGGCCCGAACACCGGGGAGCTGTTTTTT.

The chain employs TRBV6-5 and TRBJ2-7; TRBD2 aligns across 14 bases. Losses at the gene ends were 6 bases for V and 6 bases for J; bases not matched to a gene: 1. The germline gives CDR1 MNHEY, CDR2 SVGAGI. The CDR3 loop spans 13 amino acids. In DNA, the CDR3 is TGTGCCAGCAGCGGACTAGCGGGAGGCGAGCAGTACTTC. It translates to CASSGLAGGEQYF.

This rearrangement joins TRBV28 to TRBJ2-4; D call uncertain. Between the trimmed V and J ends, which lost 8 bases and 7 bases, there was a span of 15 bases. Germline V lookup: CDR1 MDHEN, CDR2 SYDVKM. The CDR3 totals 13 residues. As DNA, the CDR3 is TGTGCCAGCCTTGGTGGGTTCGGGAACATTCAGTACTTC. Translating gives CASLGGFGNIQYF.

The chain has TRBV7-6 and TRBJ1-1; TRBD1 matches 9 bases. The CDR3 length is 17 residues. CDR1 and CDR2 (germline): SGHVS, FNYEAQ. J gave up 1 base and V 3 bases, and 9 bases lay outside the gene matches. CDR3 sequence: CASSFPRGGQGNTEAFF. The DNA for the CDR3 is TGTGCCAGCAGCTTTCCCCGAGGGGGACAGGGGAACACTGAAGCTTTCTTT.

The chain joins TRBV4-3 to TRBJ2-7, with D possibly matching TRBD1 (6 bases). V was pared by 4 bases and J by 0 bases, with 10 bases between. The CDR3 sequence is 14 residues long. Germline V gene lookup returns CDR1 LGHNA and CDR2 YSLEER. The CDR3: CASSPGRGSYEQYF. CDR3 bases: TGCGCCAGCAGCCCGGGCAGGGGCTCCTACGAGCAGTACTTC.

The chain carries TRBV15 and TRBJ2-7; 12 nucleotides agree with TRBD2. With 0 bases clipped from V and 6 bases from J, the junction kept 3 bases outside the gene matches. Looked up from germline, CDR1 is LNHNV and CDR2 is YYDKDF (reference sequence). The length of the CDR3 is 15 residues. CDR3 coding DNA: TGTGCCACCAGCAGAGAGACTAGCGGGAGCTCCGAGCAGTACTTC. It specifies CATSRETSGSSEQYF.

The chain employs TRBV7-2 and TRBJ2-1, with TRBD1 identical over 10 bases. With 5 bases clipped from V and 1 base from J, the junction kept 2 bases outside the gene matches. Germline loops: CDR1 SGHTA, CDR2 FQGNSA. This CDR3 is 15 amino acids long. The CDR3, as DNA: TGTGCCAGCAGCGCGGGACAGGGGTCCTACAATGAGCAGTTCTTC. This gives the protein CASSAGQGSYNEQFF.

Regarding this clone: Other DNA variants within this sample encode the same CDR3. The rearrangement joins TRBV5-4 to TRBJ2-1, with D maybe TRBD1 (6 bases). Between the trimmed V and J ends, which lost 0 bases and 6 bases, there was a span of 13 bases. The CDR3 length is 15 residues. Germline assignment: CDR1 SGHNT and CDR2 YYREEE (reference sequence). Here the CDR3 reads CASSLGGQGTNEQFF. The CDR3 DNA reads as TGTGCCAGCAGCTTGGGGGGGCAAGGAACCAATGAGCAGTTCTTC.

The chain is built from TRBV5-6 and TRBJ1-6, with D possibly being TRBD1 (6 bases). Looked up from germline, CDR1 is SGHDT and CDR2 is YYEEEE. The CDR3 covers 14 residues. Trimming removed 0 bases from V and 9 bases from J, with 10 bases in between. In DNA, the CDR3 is TGTGCCAGCAGCTTGGGGACAGTTCCTTCACCCCTCCACTTT. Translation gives CASSLGTVPSPLHF.

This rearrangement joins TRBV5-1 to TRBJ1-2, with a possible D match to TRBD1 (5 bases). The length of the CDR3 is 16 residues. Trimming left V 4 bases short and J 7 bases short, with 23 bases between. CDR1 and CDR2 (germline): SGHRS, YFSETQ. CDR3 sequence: CASSTSPHGVGGGYTF. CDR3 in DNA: TGCGCCAGCAGCACCTCTCCCCATGGAGTTGGGGGTGGCTACACCTTC.

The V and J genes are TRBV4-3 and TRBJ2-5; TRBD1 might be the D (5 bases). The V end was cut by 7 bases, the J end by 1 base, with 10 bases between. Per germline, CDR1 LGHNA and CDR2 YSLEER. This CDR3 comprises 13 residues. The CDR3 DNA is TGCGCCAGCATTATAGGGGCCCAAGAGACCCAGTACTTC. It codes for CASIIGAQETQYF.

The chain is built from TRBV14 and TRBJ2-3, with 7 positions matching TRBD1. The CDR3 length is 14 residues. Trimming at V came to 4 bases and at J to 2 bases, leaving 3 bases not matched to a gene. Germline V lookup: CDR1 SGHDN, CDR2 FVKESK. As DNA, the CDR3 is TGTGCCAGCAGCCGAGGACAGGTCACAGATACGCAGTATTTT. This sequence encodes CASSRGQVTDTQYF.

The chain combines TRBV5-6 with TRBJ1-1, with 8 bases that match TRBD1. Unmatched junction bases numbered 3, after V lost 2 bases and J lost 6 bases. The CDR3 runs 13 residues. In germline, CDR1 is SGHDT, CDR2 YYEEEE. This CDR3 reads CASSLDRGPEAFF. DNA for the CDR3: TGTGCCAGCAGCTTAGACAGGGGACCTGAAGCTTTCTTT.

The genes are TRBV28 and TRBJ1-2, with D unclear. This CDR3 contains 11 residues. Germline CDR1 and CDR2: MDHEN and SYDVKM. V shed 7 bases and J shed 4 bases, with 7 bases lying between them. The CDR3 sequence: CASIRVYGYTF. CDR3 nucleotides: TGTGCCAGCATAAGGGTCTATGGCTACACCTTC.

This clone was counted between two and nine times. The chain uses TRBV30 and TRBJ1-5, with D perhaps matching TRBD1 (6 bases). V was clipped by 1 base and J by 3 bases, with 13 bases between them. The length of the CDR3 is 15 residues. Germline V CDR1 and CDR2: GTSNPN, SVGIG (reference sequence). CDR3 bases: TGTGCCTGGAGTGACAACCAGGGGTACAATCAGCCCCAGCATTTT. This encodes CAWSDNQGYNQPQHF. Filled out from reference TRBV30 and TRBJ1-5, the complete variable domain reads SQTIHQWPATLVQPVGSPLSLECTVEGTSNPNLYWYRQAAGRGLQLLFYSVGIGQISSEVPQNLSASRPQDRQFILSSKKLLLSDSGFYLCAWSDNQGYNQPQHFGDGTRLSIL.

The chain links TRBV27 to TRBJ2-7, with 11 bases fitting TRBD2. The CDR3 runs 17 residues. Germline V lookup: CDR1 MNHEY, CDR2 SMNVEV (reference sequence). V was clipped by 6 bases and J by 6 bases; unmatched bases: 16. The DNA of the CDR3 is TGTGCCAGCAGCCCTACGGGACTAGCGGCGGGCCTTGGCGAGCAGTACTTC. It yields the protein CASSPTGLAAGLGEQYF.

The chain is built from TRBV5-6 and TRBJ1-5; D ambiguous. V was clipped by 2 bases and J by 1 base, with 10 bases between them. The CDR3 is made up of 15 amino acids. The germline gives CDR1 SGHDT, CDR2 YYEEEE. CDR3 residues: CASSFGPRSNQPQHF. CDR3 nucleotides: TGTGCCAGCAGCTTCGGCCCGCGGAGCAATCAGCCCCAGCATTTT.

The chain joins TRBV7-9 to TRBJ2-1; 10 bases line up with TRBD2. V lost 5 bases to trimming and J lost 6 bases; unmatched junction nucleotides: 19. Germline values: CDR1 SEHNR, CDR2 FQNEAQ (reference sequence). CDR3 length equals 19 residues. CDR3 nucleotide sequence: TGTGCCAGCAGCCCCACGCCCCGACTAGCGGGTAAGATAGGCAATGAGCAGTTCTTC. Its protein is CASSPTPRLAGKIGNEQFF.

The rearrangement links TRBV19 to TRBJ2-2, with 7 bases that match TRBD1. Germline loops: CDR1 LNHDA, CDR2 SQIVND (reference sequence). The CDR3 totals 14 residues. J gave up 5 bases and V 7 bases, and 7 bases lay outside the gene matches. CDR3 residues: CASIPGGSTGELFF. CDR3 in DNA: TGTGCCAGTATCCCAGGGGGAAGTACCGGGGAGCTGTTTTTT.

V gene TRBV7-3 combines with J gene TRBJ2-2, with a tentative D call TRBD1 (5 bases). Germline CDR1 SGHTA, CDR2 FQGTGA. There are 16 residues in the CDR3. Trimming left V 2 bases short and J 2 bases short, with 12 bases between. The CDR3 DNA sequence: TGTGCCAGCAGCTTAGGGGCAATAACAAACACCGGGGAGCTGTTTTTT. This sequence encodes CASSLGAITNTGELFF.

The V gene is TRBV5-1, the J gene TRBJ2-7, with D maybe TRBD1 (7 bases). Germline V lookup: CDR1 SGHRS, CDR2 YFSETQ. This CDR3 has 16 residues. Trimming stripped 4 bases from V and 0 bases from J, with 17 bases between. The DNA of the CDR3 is TGCGCCAGCAGCGCTGCAGGGGGAGGTTACTCCTACGAGCAGTACTTC. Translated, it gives CASSAAGGGYSYEQYF.